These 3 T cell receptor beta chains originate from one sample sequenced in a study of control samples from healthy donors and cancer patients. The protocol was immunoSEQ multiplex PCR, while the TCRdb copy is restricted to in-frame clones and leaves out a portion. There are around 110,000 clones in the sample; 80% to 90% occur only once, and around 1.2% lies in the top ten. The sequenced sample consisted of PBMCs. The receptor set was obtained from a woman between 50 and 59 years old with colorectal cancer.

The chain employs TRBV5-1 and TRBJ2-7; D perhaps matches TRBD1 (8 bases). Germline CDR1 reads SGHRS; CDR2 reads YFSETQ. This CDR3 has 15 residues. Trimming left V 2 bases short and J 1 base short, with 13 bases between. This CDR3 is CASSFTGGESYEQYF. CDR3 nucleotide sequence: TGCGCCAGCAGCTTTACAGGGGGGGAATCCTACGAGCAGTACTTC.

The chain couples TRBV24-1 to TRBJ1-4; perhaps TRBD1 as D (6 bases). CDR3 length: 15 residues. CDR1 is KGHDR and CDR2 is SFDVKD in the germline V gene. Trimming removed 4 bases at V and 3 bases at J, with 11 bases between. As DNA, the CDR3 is TGTGCCACCAGTGACCCGGGACAAGCTAATGAAAAACTGTTTTTT. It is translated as CATSDPGQANEKLFF.

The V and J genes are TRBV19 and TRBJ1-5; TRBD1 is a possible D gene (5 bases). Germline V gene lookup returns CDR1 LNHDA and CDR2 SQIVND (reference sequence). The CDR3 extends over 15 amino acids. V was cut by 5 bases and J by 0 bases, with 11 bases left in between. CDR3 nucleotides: TGTGCCAGTAGTCGGACGGACAATAGCAATCAGCCCCAGCATTTT. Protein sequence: CASSRTDNSNQPQHF.